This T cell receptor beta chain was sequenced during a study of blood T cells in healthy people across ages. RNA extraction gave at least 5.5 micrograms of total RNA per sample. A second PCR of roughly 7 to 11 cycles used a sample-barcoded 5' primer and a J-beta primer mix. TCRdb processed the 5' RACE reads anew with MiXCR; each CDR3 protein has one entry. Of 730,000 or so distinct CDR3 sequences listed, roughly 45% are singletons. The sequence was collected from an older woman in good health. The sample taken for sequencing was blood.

The CDR3 region is CSVVSLGCKQADTQYF. In nucleotides, the CDR3 is TGCAGCGTTGTGTCCCTAGGGTGTAAACAGGCAGATACGCAGTATTTT. The genes are TRBV29-1 and TRBJ2-3; D perhaps matches TRBD1 (5 bases). In germline, CDR1 is SQVTM, CDR2 ANQGSEA. V gave up 4 bases and J gave up 4 bases, with 21 bases separating them. This CDR3 has 16 residues.